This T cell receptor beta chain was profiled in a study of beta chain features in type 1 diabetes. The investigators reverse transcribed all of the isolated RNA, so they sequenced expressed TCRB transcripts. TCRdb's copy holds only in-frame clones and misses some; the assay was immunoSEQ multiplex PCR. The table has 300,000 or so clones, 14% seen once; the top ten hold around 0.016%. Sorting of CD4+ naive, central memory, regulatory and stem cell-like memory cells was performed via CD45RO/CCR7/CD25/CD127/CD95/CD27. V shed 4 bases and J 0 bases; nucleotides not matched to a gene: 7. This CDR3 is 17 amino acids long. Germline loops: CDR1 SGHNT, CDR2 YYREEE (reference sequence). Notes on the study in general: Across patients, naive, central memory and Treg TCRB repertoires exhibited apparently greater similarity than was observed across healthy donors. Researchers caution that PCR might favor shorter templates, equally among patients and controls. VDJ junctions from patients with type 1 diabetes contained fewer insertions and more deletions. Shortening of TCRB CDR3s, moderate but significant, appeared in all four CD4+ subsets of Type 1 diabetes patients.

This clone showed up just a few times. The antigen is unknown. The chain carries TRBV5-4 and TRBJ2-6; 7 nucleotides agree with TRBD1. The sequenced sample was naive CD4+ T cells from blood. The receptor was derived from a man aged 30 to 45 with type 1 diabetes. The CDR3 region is CASSHPTGYSGANVLTF. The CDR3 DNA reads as TGTGCCAGCAGCCACCCGACAGGGTACTCTGGGGCCAACGTCCTGACTTTC.